This passage covers 23 T cell receptor beta chains from one sample sequenced in a study of T cells in localized non-small cell lung cancer. The protocol was immunoSEQ multiplex PCR, while the TCRdb copy is restricted to in-frame clones and leaves out a portion. The table shows around 40,000 clones, with around nine tenths occurring only once. The source was peripheral blood, collected before any cancer treatment. The receptors originated from a female donor of 60 years or more with stage I squamous cell lung carcinoma.

The CDR3 loop reads CASSLGGTGHKGTEAFF. DNA for the CDR3: TGTGCCAGCAGCCTGGGAGGGACAGGCCATAAGGGCACTGAAGCTTTCTTT. The rearrangement uses TRBV11-2 and TRBJ1-1; 8 positions agree with TRBD1. V was clipped by 5 bases and J by 4 bases; unmatched bases: 15. The CDR3 extends over 17 amino acids. The germline CDR1 and CDR2 sequences are SGHAT and FQNNGV.

J is TRBJ2-1 and V is TRBV2; 7 bases agree with TRBD1. V was pared by 5 bases and J by 3 bases, with 4 bases of the junction left unmatched. The germline V gene encodes CDR1 SNHLY and CDR2 FYNNEI. The CDR3 is 14 residues long. CDR3 in DNA: TGTGCCAGCAGTAAGGGGGCGAACTACAATGAGCAGTTCTTC. Translating gives CASSKGANYNEQFF.

Only a few counts were recorded for this clone. The chain links TRBV7-2 to TRBJ2-7, with D maybe TRBD2 (5 bases). The V end was cut by 6 bases, the J end by 5 bases, with 17 bases between. This CDR3 is 14 amino acids long. From germline, CDR1 is SGHTA and CDR2 FQGNSA. The CDR3 sequence is CASRLTSLAHEQYF. In DNA form, the CDR3 reads TGTGCCAGCAGGCTAACTAGTTTAGCCCACGAGCAGTACTTC. The full variable domain, with the rest looked up from reference TRBV7-2 and TRBJ2-7, is GAGVSQSPSNKVTEKGKDVELRCDPISGHTALYWYRQSLGQGLEFLIYFQGNSAPDKSGLPSDRFSAERTGGSVSTLTIQRTQQEDSAVYLCASRLTSLAHEQYFGPGTRLTVT.

The gene calls are TRBV18 and TRBJ1-1; D gene uncertain. Trimming stripped 1 base from V and 0 bases from J, with 6 bases between. The germline V gene encodes CDR1 KGHSH and CDR2 LQKENI. This CDR3 is 14 amino acids long. The CDR3: CASSPRQMNTEAFF. CDR3 DNA sequence: TGTGCCAGCTCACCACGGCAGATGAACACTGAAGCTTTCTTT.

This chain uses TRBV13 with TRBJ2-7; 7 bases are shared with TRBD2. The CDR3 is made up of 15 amino acids. V shed 4 bases and J 0 bases; nucleotides not matched to a gene: 6. The germline V gene has CDR1 PRHDT and CDR2 FYEKMQ (reference sequence). The DNA of the CDR3 is TGTGCCAGCAGCTATGTCGGGAGGAGCTCCTACGAGCAGTACTTC. Its translation: CASSYVGRSSYEQYF. The full variable domain, completed using reference TRBV13 and TRBJ2-7, is AAGVIQSPRHLIKEKRETATLKCYPIPRHDTVYWYQQGPGQDPQFLISFYEKMQSDKGSIPDRFSAQQFSDYHSELNMSSLELGDSALYFCASSYVGRSSYEQYFGPGTRLTVT.

The chain is built from TRBV10-3 and TRBJ2-5, with 10 positions matching TRBD2. Germline assignment: CDR1 ENHRY and CDR2 SYGVKD. J lost 4 bases, V lost 0 bases, and 8 bases had no gene match. This CDR3 comprises 17 residues. The CDR3 DNA follows: TGTGCCATCAGTGAGTCGAAGGCTAGCGGGAGAACAGAGACCCAGTACTTC. This encodes CAISESKASGRTETQYF.

The CDR3: CASSHRGLGEKLFF. The CDR3 nucleotides are TGTGCCAGTAGTCACCGGGGGCTGGGGGAAAAACTGTTTTTT. The J gene is TRBJ1-4, the V gene TRBV19; D possibly corresponds to TRBD1 (6 bases). V was trimmed by 5 bases and J by 8 bases, leaving 15 bases between them. The CDR3 is 14 amino acids. Per the germline V gene, CDR1 is LNHDA and CDR2 is SQIVND (reference sequence). Full variable domain (remainder filled in from reference TRBV19 and TRBJ1-4): DGGITQSPKYLFRKEGQNVTLSCEQNLNHDAMYWYRQDPGQGLRLIYYSQIVNDFQKGDIAEGYSVSREKKESFPLTVTSAQKNPTAFYLCASSHRGLGEKLFFGSGTQLSVL.

This clone was found once. V gene TRBV20-1 combines with J gene TRBJ2-7, with D perhaps TRBD1 (6 bases). Germline CDR1 DFQATT, CDR2 SNEGSKA (reference sequence). Trimming removed 7 bases from V and 6 bases from J, with 13 bases in between. This CDR3 spans 11 amino acids. The CDR3 nucleotides read TGCAGTGTTCAGGGGACCGCCGAGCAGTACTTC. It translates to CSVQGTAEQYF.

The rearrangement links TRBV5-4 to TRBJ2-2; a weak D match, TRBD1 (5 bases). CDR1 and CDR2 (germline): SGHNT, YYREEE (reference sequence). The CDR3 has 13 amino acids. The ends were cut back, 3 bases at V and 5 bases at J, with 8 bases in the middle. The CDR3: CASSSAGTGELFF. The CDR3 nucleotides are TGTGCCAGCAGCTCCGCAGGGACCGGGGAGCTGTTTTTT.

J is TRBJ1-1 and V is TRBV27; the D gene is possibly TRBD1 (5 bases). Germline V CDR1 and CDR2: MNHEY, SMNVEV (reference sequence). The CDR3 has 15 amino acids. V lost 6 bases to trimming and J lost 5 bases, with 19 bases between them. The CDR3 coding sequence is TGTGCCAGCAGCCGCCAGGCCGGGGGAGGGACTGAAGCTTTCTTT. It translates to CASSRQAGGGTEAFF.

J is TRBJ2-7 and V is TRBV15; no clear D. The CDR3 extends over 15 amino acids. CDR1 and CDR2 from the germline V gene are LNHNV and YYDKDF (reference sequence). V gave up 0 bases and J gave up 3 bases, with 12 bases separating them. CDR3 bases: TGTGCCACCAGCAGAGACCTCGAGGCCGGCTACGAGCAGTACTTC. This sequence encodes CATSRDLEAGYEQYF.

V gene TRBV19 combines with J gene TRBJ2-1, with 12 bases matching TRBD2. V was pared by 5 bases and J by 8 bases, with 7 bases of the junction left unmatched. The germline CDR1 and CDR2 sequences are LNHDA and SQIVND (reference sequence). The CDR3 spans 15 residues. In nucleotides, the CDR3 is TGTGCCAGTAGTGTCGGACTAGCGGGACATGATGAGCAGTTCTTC. Its protein is CASSVGLAGHDEQFF.

The genes are TRBV19 and TRBJ1-1; D is unresolved. The V gene lost 3 bases and the J gene lost 1 base, with 15 bases spanning the gap. Germline CDR1 is LNHDA and CDR2 is SQIVND (reference sequence). The CDR3 is made up of 16 amino acids. CDR3 residues: CASSISSRAGNTEAFF. The CDR3 DNA sequence: TGTGCCAGTAGTATTAGTTCACGGGCGGGGAACACTGAAGCTTTCTTT.

This chain connects TRBV18 to TRBJ1-2; 8 nucleotides match TRBD1. Germline V gene data show CDR1 as KGHSH and CDR2 as LQKENI. Unmatched junction bases numbered 0, after V lost 2 bases and J lost 7 bases. The CDR3 loop spans 12 amino acids. The CDR3 region has the DNA TGTGCCAGCTCACCAGGACAGGGTGGCTACACCTTC. Translating gives CASSPGQGGYTF.

The chain combines TRBV9 with TRBJ1-1; D call uncertain. This CDR3 is 14 amino acids long. The germline V gene has CDR1 SGDLS and CDR2 YYNGEE. V was clipped by 2 bases and J by 0 bases, with 8 bases between them. CDR3 nucleotides: TGTGCCAGCAGCGTCCGGGAGGTGAACACTGAAGCTTTCTTT. Its protein product is CASSVREVNTEAFF.

This chain links TRBV11-2 with TRBJ2-3; D is ambiguous. The CDR3 runs to 13 residues. Germline lookup yields CDR1 SGHAT and CDR2 FQNNGV. The V end was cut by 0 bases, the J end by 8 bases, with 9 bases between. CDR3 sequence reads: CASSLDRSGTQYF. The CDR3 nucleotides are TGTGCCAGCAGCTTAGATCGTTCCGGTACGCAGTATTTT.

The CDR3 sequence: CASSFTGRSPTDTQYF. The CDR3 DNA sequence: TGTGCCAGCAGCTTTACAGGGAGGTCCCCCACAGATACGCAGTATTTT. The chain links TRBV5-8 to TRBJ2-3; possibly TRBD1 or TRBD2 for D (6 bases each). The germline V gene encodes CDR1 SGHTS and CDR2 YDEGEE. The CDR3 consists of 16 residues. Trimming pared 2 bases from V and 2 bases from J, leaving 15 bases between.

V and J are TRBV7-6 and TRBJ2-1, with D possibly being TRBD1 (6 bases). The CDR3 consists of 14 residues. Germline CDR1 is SGHVS and CDR2 is FNYEAQ. Trimming stripped 1 base from V and 9 bases from J, with 13 bases between. The CDR3 protein is CASSLGPQGGEQFF. The DNA of the CDR3 is TGTGCCAGCAGCTTAGGCCCCCAAGGGGGTGAGCAGTTCTTC.

The chain has TRBV30 and TRBJ2-3; 8 nucleotides match TRBD2. The J segment lost 6 bases and the V segment lost 1 base, leaving 12 bases of the junction unmatched. Germline V gives CDR1 GTSNPN, CDR2 SVGIG (reference sequence). The CDR3 runs 16 residues. The CDR3 spells CAWSGEAGVNVDTQYF. CDR3 nucleotides: TGTGCCTGGAGTGGGGAAGCGGGAGTAAATGTGGATACGCAGTATTTT.

The J gene is TRBJ2-1, the V gene TRBV6-5; D is possibly TRBD2 (6 bases). The CDR3 totals 15 residues. Germline-derived CDR1 and CDR2 are MNHEY and SVGAGI. Trimming removed 2 bases from V and 4 bases from J, with 12 bases in between. CDR3 sequence: CASSYPARGYNEQFF. DNA for the CDR3: TGTGCCAGCAGTTACCCCGCCCGGGGGTACAATGAGCAGTTCTTC.

The V call is TRBV4-1, the J call TRBJ2-3, with 11 bases lining up with TRBD2. Germline values: CDR1 MGHRA, CDR2 YSYEKL. Trimming at V came to 8 bases and at J to 5 bases, leaving 9 bases not matched to a gene. The CDR3 runs 15 residues. The CDR3 loop reads CASSRTSGSLDTQYF. CDR3 DNA: TGCGCCAGCTCTCGGACTAGCGGGTCCCTAGATACGCAGTATTTT.

This chain links TRBV9 with TRBJ2-7; perhaps D is TRBD1 or TRBD2 (5 bases each). Germline V gives CDR1 SGDLS, CDR2 YYNGEE. The CDR3 is made up of 15 amino acids. Trimming took off 0 bases at V and 4 bases at J, with 14 bases between the two ends. Here the CDR3 reads CASSVAGTAPYEQYF. CDR3 coding DNA: TGTGCCAGCAGCGTAGCAGGGACCGCCCCATACGAGCAGTACTTC.

This chain links TRBV6-5 with TRBJ2-5, with 9 bases that match TRBD2. The CDR3 runs 15 residues. V lost 2 bases, J lost 2 bases, and 3 bases stayed unmatched. Per germline, CDR1 MNHEY and CDR2 SVGAGI. The CDR3 nucleotides are TGTGCCAGCAGTTACGGGACTAGCAGTCAAGAGACCCAGTACTTC. This translates into CASSYGTSSQETQYF.